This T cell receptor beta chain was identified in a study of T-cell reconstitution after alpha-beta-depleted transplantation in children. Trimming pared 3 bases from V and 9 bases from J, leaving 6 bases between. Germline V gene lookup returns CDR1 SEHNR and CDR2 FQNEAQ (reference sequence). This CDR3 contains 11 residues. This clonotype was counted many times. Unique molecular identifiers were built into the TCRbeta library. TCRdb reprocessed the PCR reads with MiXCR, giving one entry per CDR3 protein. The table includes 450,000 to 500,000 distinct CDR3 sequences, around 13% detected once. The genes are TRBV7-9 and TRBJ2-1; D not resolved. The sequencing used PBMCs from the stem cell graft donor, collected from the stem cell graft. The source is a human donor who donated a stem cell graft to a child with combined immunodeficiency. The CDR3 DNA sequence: TGTGCCAGCAGCTTTATGGGTGAGCAGTTCTTC. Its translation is CASSFMGEQFF.